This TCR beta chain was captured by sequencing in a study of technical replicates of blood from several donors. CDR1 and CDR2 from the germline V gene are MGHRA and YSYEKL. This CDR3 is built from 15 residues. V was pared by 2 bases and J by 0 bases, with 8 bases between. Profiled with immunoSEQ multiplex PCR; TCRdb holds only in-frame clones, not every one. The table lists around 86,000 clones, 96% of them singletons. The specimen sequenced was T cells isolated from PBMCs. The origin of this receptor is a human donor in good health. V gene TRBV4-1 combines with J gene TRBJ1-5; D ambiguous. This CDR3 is CASSQLTNSNQPQHF. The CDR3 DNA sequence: TGCGCCAGCAGCCAATTGACAAATAGCAATCAGCCCCAGCATTTT.